This entry concerns a single T cell receptor beta chain. Its antigen is unknown. No much larger clone is present one base from it, and per-base qualities are unavailable. This specimen comes from a study of blood T cell repertoires in COVID-19 (dated by TCRdb to 2019 to 2021). For context, the study as a whole: The collaborator samples originated in the United States, Italy and Spain and spanned the acute and convalescent phases of COVID-19. Samples came from the ongoing ImmuneRACE study (first 160 participants) plus 1,254 subjects from 6 global collaborators. The sample metadata nearly always contained a de-identified subject ID, COVID-19 status, age in years and sex. The repertoires were released in a freely available public database intended as a resource for research on the immune response to SARS-CoV-2. Deeply sampled blood TCRbeta repertoires from subjects exposed to, actively infected with, or recovered from COVID-19 were included in the dataset. Where available, HLA class I and class II types were obtained from metadata supplied by the sample provider rather than from assay-based typing. The prospective study material was composed of cDNA or gDNA derived from T cells, B-cell-depleted T cells, or PBMCs. Results and caveats for the whole study, not just this receptor: How much clinical and demographic metadata was included differed by source and by participant, and the metadata was provided uncurated.

Participants in the prospective study were aged about 18 to 100 years, lived in some 24 United States geographic areas, and enrolled through a virtual design. In the prospective study, participants were assigned to cohorts based on the clinical history participants reported in a screening survey and a study questionnaire. Mobile phlebotomists in the prospective study collected whole blood, serum and a nasopharyngeal or oropharyngeal swab from every participant. Additional blood draws and questionnaires over an approximately two-month period could optionally be provided by prospective study participants. Before DNA extraction, prospective study blood samples were shipped either frozen or at room temperature. TCRbeta CDR3 regions were amplified from genomic DNA by means of the immunoSEQ Assay, a bias-controlled multiplex PCR. Per the source publication's procedure: The number of nucleated cells in each sample was estimated from the amplification of reference gene primers within the assay. Sequence reads were collapsed and filtered to measure the absolute abundance of every unique TCRbeta CDR3 rearrangement. Productive Simpson clonality was computed per sample as the square root of Simpson's diversity index over productive rearrangements. Sourced from immuneACCESS, this table was stored by TCRdb with only in-frame sequences that have V and J called. A share of the clones is absent; for the studies checked, an unresolved V gene accounts for under half, and the remainder has no known explanation. V and J calls and clone size come straight from that table; D and trimming were deduced from the DNA. The table for this sample lists approximately 300,000 clones; around 87% of them were counted only once. Jointly, the top ten make up approximately 4.5% of the sample.

The CDR3 goes from the cysteine to the phenylalanine over 14 residues. The read is trimmed to its CDR3 DNA, 42 bases read in frame from base 1. The germline V gene (reference sequence) yields PRHDT for CDR1 and FYEKMQ for CDR2. V is trimmed back by 5 bases and J by 3 bases, and the junction contains 7 bases that no gene match accounts for. The sample taken for sequencing was PBMCs or T cells enriched from blood (not recorded which). This TCR was sampled from a woman aged 18-29 years with acute COVID-19. This sequence uses TRBV13 and TRBJ2-7, and 7 junction bases match TRBD2. The CDR3 protein is CASSPFREDYEQYF. The DNA is as follows: TGTGCCAGCAGCCCCTTCCGGGAGGACTACGAGCAGTACTTC.